This TCR beta chain was retrieved from a study of regulatory T cells in long-lasting Graves disease. Regarding the study as a whole: Persistent Graves' patients showed reduced TCR diversity versus newly diagnosed patients.

As concerns this clonotype: Its antigen is not identified.

V was clipped by 5 bases and J by 9 bases, with 17 bases between them. The length of the CDR3 is 14 residues. Germline assignment: CDR1 SEHNR and CDR2 FQNEAQ (reference sequence). Relying on iRepertoire HTBI primers and Arm-PCR of CDR3 regions, the team built TCR beta libraries. TCRdb itself ran the multiplex PCR reads through MiXCR, one entry per CDR3 protein. The sample lists 600,000 to 850,000 distinct CDR3 sequences; 25% to 35% were seen once. The time point denotes: persistent/refractory GD, antithyroid drugs over 5 years with positive TRAb. Construction of the TCR library relied on RNA isolated from PBMCs.

The V gene is TRBV7-9, the J gene TRBJ1-5; D gene uncertain. This material consisted of peripheral blood mononuclear cells (PBMCs), taken when the disease was refractory, from a patient treated with antithyroid drugs. This clonotype was obtained from a female donor with Graves disease. CDR3 residues: CASSRGSLDPPQHF. The CDR3 DNA follows: TGTGCCAGCAGCCGAGGGTCATTAGATCCGCCCCAGCATTTT.